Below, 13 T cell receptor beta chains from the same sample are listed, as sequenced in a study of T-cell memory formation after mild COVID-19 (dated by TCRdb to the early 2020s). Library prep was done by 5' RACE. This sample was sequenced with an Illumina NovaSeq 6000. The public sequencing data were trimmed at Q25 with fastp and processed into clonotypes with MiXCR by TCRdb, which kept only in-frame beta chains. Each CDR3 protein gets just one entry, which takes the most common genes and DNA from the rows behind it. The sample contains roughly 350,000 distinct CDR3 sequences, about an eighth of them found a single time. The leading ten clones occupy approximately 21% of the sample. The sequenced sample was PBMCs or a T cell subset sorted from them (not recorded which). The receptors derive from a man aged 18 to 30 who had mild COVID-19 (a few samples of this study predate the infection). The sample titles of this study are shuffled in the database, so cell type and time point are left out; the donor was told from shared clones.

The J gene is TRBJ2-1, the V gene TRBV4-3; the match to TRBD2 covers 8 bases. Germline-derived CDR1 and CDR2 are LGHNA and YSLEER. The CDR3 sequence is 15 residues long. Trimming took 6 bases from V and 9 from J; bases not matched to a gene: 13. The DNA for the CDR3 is TGCGCCAGCAGAATCGTCGGCGGGGGGCCCTCTGAGCAGTTCTTC. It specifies CASRIVGGGPSEQFF.

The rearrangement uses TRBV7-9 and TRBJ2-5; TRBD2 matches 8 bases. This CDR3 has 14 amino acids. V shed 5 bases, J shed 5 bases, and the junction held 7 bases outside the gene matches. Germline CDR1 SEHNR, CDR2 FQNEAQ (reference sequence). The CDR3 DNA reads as TGTGCCAGCAGCCGATCGACTAGCGATGAGACCCAGTACTTC. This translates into CASSRSTSDETQYF.

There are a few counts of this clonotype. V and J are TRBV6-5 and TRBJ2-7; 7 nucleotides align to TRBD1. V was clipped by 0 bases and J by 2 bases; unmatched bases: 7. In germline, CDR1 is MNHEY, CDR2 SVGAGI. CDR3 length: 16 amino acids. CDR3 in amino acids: CASSYSTGESPYEQYF. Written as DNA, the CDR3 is TGTGCCAGCAGTTACTCCACAGGGGAAAGTCCCTACGAGCAGTACTTC.

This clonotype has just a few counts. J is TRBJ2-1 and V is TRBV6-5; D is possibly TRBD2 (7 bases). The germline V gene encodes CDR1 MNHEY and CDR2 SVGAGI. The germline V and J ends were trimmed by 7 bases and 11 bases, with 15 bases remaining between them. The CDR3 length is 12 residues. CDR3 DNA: TGTGCCAGCAATAAAAGCGGGACAAAGCAGTTCTTC. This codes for CASNKSGTKQFF.

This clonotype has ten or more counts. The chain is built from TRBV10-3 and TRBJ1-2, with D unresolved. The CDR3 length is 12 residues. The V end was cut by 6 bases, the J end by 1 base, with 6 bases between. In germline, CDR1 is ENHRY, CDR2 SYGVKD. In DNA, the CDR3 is TGTGCCATCAGAAGACATAACTATGGCTACACCTTC. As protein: CAIRRHNYGYTF.

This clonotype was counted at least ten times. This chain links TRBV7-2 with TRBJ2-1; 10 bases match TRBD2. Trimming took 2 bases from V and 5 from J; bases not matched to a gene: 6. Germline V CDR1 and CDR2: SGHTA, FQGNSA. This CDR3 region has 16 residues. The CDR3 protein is CASSLKSSGGNNEQFF. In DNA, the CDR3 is TGTGCCAGCAGCTTAAAGTCTAGCGGGGGTAACAATGAGCAGTTCTTC. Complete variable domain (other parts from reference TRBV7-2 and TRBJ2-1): GAGVSQSPSNKVTEKGKDVELRCDPISGHTALYWYRQSLGQGLEFLIYFQGNSAPDKSGLPSDRFSAERTGGSVSTLTIQRTQQEDSAVYLCASSLKSSGGNNEQFFGPGTRLTVL.

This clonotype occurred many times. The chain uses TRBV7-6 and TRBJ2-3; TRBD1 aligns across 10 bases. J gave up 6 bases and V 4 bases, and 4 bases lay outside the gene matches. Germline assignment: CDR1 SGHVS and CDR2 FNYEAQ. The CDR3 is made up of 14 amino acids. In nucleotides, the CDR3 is TGTGCCAGCAGCTCGGGACAGGGGCTCGATACGCAGTATTTT. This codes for CASSSGQGLDTQYF.

CDR3 coding DNA: TGTGCCAGCAGCCCACGTTTTGCTATGGACACTGAAGCTTTCTTT. Translation: CASSPRFAMDTEAFF. The chain carries TRBV5-6 and TRBJ1-1; no clear D gene. The CDR3 covers 15 residues. Germline-derived CDR1 and CDR2 are SGHDT and YYEEEE. V was trimmed by 4 bases and J by 3 bases, leaving 16 bases between them.

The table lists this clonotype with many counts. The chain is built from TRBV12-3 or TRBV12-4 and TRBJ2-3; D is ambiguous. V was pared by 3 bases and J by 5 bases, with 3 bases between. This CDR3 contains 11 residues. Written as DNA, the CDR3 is TGTGCCAGCAGTTTCGAAGATACGCAGTATTTT. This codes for CASSFEDTQYF.

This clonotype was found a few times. The CDR3 DNA reads as TGTGCCAGCAGCTCGGGGGGGGACGCAGATACGCAGTATTTT. Translation gives CASSSGGDADTQYF. The V call is TRBV7-2, the J call TRBJ2-3; 8 bases align to TRBD2. The CDR3 contains 14 residues. Trimming at V came to 4 bases and at J to 4 bases, leaving 4 bases not matched to a gene. Germline V gives CDR1 SGHTA, CDR2 FQGNSA. The variable domain in full, with the rest retrieved from reference TRBV7-2 and TRBJ2-3, is GAGVSQSPSNKVTEKGKDVELRCDPISGHTALYWYRQSLGQGLEFLIYFQGNSAPDKSGLPSDRFSAERTGGSVSTLTIQRTQQEDSAVYLCASSSGGDADTQYFGPGTRLTVL.

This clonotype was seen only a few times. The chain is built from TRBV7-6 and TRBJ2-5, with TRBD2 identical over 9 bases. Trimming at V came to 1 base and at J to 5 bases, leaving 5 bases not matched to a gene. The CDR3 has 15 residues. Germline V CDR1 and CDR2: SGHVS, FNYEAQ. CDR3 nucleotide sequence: TGTGCCAGCAGCTTAGAACTAGCGGGTCTGGAGACCCAGTACTTC. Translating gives CASSLELAGLETQYF. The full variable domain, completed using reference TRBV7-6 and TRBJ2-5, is GAGVSQSPRYKVTKRGQDVALRCDPISGHVSLYWYRQALGQGPEFLTYFNYEAQQDKSGLPNDRFSAERPEGSISTLTIQRTEQRDSAMYRCASSLELAGLETQYFGPGTRLLVL.

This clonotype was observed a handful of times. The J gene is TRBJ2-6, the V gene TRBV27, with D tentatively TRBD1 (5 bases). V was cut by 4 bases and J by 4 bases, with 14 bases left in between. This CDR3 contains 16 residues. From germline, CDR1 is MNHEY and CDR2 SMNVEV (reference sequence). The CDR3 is CASSSLAPGGANVLTF. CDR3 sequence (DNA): TGTGCCAGCAGTTCTTTAGCCCCAGGGGGGGCCAACGTCCTGACTTTC.

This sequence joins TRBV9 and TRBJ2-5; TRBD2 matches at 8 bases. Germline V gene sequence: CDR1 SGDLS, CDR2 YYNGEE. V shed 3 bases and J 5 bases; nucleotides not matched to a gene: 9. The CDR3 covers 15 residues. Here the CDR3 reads CASSGDGGADETQYF. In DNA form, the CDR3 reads TGTGCCAGCAGCGGCGACGGGGGGGCCGATGAGACCCAGTACTTC.